This T cell receptor (beta chain) is drawn from a study of blood T cell repertoires in COVID-19. Study as a whole: From T cells, B-cell-depleted T cells, or PBMCs came the material, which was cDNA or gDNA.

Method: immunoSEQ multiplex PCR; TCRdb's copy keeps in-frame clones and lacks some. The sample contains tens of thousands of clones, around three quarters of which appear only once. V dropped 8 bases and J dropped 10; count of bases not matched to a gene: 5. Germline assignment: CDR1 SNHLY and CDR2 FYNNEI. CDR3 length: 13 residues. The chain is built from TRBV2 and TRBJ1-6, with 10 bases lining up with TRBD1. The clonotype originates from a woman aged 70-85 years with acute or convalescent COVID-19. Material: peripheral blood. CDR3 amino acids: CASRDRGRSPLHF. For the CDR3, the DNA is TGTGCCAGCCGGGACAGGGGAAGATCACCCCTCCACTTT.